Following are 5 T cell receptor beta chains from one sample sequenced in a study of blood T cell repertoires in COVID-19. Libraries were prepared by immunoSEQ multiplex PCR; TCRdb keeps only in-frame clonotypes and omits some of them. Seen here are about 200,000 clones, about 86% observed once, and the top ten hold about 9.4%. What was sequenced was peripheral blood. The origin of the receptors is a woman aged 50 to 65 with COVID-19, enrolled during active disease.

This clone was detected once. This chain uses TRBV6-5 with TRBJ2-4; no definite D call. The CDR3 consists of 14 residues. The germline CDR1 and CDR2 sequences are MNHEY and SVGAGI. The V and J ends lost 6 bases and 9 bases respectively, with 18 bases between them. The chain's CDR3 is CASSQDSVSGIQYF. The CDR3 DNA sequence: TGTGCCAGCAGCCAAGATTCAGTTTCTGGCATTCAGTACTTC.

The chain has TRBV19 and TRBJ1-5, with 9 nucleotides matching TRBD1. Unmatched junction bases numbered 10, after V lost 4 bases and J lost 6 bases. Germline V gene data show CDR1 as LNHDA and CDR2 as SQIVND (reference sequence). The CDR3 has 16 amino acids. The CDR3 sequence: CASSKKQGAGGQPQHF. The CDR3 DNA sequence: TGTGCCAGTAGTAAAAAACAGGGGGCCGGGGGTCAGCCCCAGCATTTT.

The J gene is TRBJ2-2, the V gene TRBV3-1 (or the pseudogene TRBV3-2); perhaps TRBD1 as D (6 bases). The CDR3 runs to 17 residues. V shed 1 base and J shed 2 bases, with 14 bases lying between them. Germline CDR1 reads LGHDT; CDR2 reads YNNKEL (reference sequence). The CDR3 sequence: CASSQGGWGTNTGELFF. In DNA, the CDR3 is TGTGCCAGCAGCCAAGGAGGGTGGGGGACAAACACCGGGGAGCTGTTTTTT.

The rearrangement links TRBV13 to TRBJ1-6, with 10 positions matching TRBD1. The V and J ends lost 6 bases and 6 bases, in that order; junction bases with no gene match: 11. The CDR3 length is 17 residues. Per germline, CDR1 PRHDT and CDR2 FYEKMQ (reference sequence). The CDR3 region is CASRQTKGQGTNSPLHF. The CDR3 DNA is TGTGCCAGCAGACAAACCAAGGGACAGGGGACTAATTCACCCCTCCACTTT.

This clone has a single count. V usage is TRBV7-8 and J usage is TRBJ1-6; 10 bases fit TRBD1. J was trimmed by 8 bases and V by 3 bases; bases with no gene match: 10. CDR3 length: 17 amino acids. CDR1 and CDR2 from the germline V gene are SGHVS and FQNEAQ. CDR3 sequence reads: CASSLSGDRGPYSPLHF. The CDR3 DNA is TGTGCCAGCAGCTTGAGTGGGGACAGGGGTCCTTATTCACCCCTCCACTTT.